This T cell receptor beta chain derives from a study of identifying expanded T cells in peripheral blood. Details on this clone: Its antigen is still unknown.

Germline CDR1 reads SGHRS; CDR2 reads YFSETQ. Trimming took 4 bases from V and 1 from J, leaving 15 bases between them. CDR3 length: 16 amino acids. This table comes from immunoSEQ multiplex PCR, and its TCRdb copy is limited to in-frame clones, with some not included. The sample carries under 120,000 clones, around 89% recorded once. Overall study results and limits: Variance in clone template counts between approximately 2-week samples significantly increased with total template count across all healthy donors. Differentially abundant clones: 0.95 to 1.5 between replicates, about 15 at roughly 13 days, approximately 19 at four.

The chain is built from TRBV5-1 and TRBJ2-1, with D possibly TRBD2 on 6 matching bases. Sequencing was performed on blood. The clonotype was recovered from a person aged 18 to 75 in good health. CDR3 region: CASSLTGTASYNEQFF. DNA for the CDR3: TGCGCCAGCAGCCTAACCGGGACTGCGTCCTACAATGAGCAGTTCTTC. Together with reference TRBV5-1 and TRBJ2-1, the CDR3 gives the full variable domain: KAGVTQTPRYLIKTRGQQVTLSCSPISGHRSVSWYQQTPGQGLQFLFEYFSETQRNKGNFPGRFSGRQFSNSRSEMNVSTLELGDSALYLCASSLTGTASYNEQFFGPGTRLTVL.